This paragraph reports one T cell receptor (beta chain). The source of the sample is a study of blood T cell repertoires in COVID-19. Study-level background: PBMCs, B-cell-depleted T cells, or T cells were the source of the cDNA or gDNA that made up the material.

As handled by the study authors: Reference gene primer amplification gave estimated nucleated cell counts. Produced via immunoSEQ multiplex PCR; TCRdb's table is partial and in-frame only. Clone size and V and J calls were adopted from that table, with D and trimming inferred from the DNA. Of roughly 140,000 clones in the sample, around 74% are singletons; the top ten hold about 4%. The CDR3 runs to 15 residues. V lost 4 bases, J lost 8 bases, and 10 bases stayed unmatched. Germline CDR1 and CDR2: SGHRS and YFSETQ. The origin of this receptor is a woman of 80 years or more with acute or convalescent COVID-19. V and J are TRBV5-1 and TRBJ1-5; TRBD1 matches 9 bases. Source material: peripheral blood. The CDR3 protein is CASSVGQGRFEPQHF. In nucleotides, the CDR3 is TGCGCCAGCAGCGTCGGACAGGGGAGGTTTGAGCCCCAGCATTTT.